This T cell receptor (beta chain) comes out of a study of regulatory and conventional T cells in RAG deficiency. This CDR3 has 19 amino acids. CDR1 and CDR2 (germline): LNHDA, SQIVND (reference sequence). V was pared by 4 bases and J by 2 bases, with 24 bases between. Genomic DNA came from blood conventional CD4+ T cells gated CD25-low CD127-high. The repertoire was sequenced with immunoSEQ multiplex PCR; TCRdb's copy has only in-frame clones and lacks some. This table holds some 21,000 clones, around 94% found once. The same sample was also studied in work on regulatory T cells. That study adds: Primers: 52 TRBV forward and 13 TRBJ reverse.

The source is a human donor in good health. This chain links TRBV19 with TRBJ1-3; D may be TRBD1 (5 bases). Sequenced material: CD4+ T cells sorted from blood. The CDR3 DNA is TGTGCCAGTAGTAGACAGCCCGCGGGCGGCTGGCTGACTGGAAACACCATATATTTT. Translation gives CASSRQPAGGWLTGNTIYF.